This entry lists 3 T cell receptor beta chains sequenced from one sample in a study of blood T cells in healthy people across ages. Primed by a sample-barcoded 5' primer and a J-beta primer mix, a second PCR proceeded for about 6 to 11 cycles. TCRdb reprocessed the 5' RACE reads with MiXCR, giving one entry per CDR3 protein. The data show approximately 760,000 distinct CDR3 sequences, with 25% seen just once and 9.4% held by the top ten. These data were also reused for a study on T cells of mothers and their children.

Sequencing input: blood. The receptor source for this set is a boy aged 5-17 years in good health.

This chain connects TRBV11-2 to TRBJ2-7; the match to TRBD2 covers 8 bases. The CDR3 is 15 residues long. Germline V lookup: CDR1 SGHAT, CDR2 FQNNGV. J lost 5 bases, V lost 6 bases, and 12 bases had no gene match. CDR3 sequence reads: CASRISGGGRDEQYF. The CDR3 DNA reads as TGTGCCAGCAGAATCTCCGGGGGGGGCCGGGACGAGCAGTACTTC.

This clonotype has only a few counts. The chain couples TRBV20-1 to TRBJ1-5; 8 bases map to TRBD1. Trimming removed 5 bases from V and 5 bases from J; junction bases left unmatched: 5. The germline V gene encodes CDR1 DFQATT and CDR2 SNEGSKA (reference sequence). The CDR3 has 13 residues. The CDR3 nucleotides are TGCAGTGCTGGGGACAGGTGGGATCAGCCCCAGCATTTT. This translates into CSAGDRWDQPQHF.

On this clonotype itself: A much larger clonotype is one base distant, so this may be a read error. The J gene is TRBJ2-7, the V gene TRBV20-1; D not certain. CDR1 is DFQATT, CDR2 SNEGSKA, per germline (reference sequence). V gave up 1 base and J gave up 3 bases, with 16 bases separating them. CDR3 length: 15 residues. The CDR3 DNA is TGCAGTGCTAGAGCAATGGGCAACCCGATCTACGAGCAGTACTTC. Protein product: CSARAMGNPIYEQYF.